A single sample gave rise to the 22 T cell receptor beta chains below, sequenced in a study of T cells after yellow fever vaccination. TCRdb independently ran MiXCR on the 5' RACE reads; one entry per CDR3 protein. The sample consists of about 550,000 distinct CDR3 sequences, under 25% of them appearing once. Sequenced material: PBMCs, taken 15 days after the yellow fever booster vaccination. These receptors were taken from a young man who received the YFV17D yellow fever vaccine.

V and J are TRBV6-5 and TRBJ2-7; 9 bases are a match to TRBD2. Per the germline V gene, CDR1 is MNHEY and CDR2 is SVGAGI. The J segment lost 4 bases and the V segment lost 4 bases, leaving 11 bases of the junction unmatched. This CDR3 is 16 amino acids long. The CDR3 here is CASSFNSGSEEYEQYF. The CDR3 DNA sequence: TGTGCCAGCAGTTTTAATAGCGGGAGTGAGGAGTACGAGCAGTACTTC.

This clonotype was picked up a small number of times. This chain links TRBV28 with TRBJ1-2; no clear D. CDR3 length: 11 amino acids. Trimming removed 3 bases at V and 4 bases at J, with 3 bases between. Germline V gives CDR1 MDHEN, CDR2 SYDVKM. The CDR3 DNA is TGTGCCAGCAGTTTGGCCTATGGCTACACCTTC. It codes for CASSLAYGYTF.

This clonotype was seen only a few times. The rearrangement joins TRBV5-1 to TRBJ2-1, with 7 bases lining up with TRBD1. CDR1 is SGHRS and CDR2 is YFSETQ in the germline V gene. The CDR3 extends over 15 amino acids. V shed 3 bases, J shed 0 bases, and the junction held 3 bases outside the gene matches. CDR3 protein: CASSWGQSSYNEQFF. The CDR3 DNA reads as TGCGCCAGCAGCTGGGGACAGAGCTCCTACAATGAGCAGTTCTTC.

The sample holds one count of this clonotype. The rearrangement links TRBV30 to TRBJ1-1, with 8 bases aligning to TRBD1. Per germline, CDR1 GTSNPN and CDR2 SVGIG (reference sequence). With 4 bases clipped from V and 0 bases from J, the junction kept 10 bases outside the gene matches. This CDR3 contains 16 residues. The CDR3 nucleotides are TGTGCCTGGATTCGGGACAGGCCTATTATGAACACTGAAGCTTTCTTT. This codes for CAWIRDRPIMNTEAFF.

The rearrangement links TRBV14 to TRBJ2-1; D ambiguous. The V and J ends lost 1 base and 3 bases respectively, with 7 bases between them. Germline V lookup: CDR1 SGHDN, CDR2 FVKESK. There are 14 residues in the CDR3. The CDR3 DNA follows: TGTGCCAGCAGCCAAGGCAGCCTCTACAATGAGCAGTTCTTC. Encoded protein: CASSQGSLYNEQFF.

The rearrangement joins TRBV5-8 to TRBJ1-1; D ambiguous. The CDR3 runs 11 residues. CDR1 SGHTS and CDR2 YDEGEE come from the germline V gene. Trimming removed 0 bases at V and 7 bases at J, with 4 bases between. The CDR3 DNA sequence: TGTGCCAGCAGCTTGGATCGTGAAGCTTTCTTT. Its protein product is CASSLDREAFF.

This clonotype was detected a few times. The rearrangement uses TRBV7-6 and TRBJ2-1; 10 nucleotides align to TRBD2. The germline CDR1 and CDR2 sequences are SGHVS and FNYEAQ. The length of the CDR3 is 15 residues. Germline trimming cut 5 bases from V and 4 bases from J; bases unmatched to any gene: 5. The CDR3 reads CASSRTSGYYNEQFF. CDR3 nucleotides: TGTGCCAGCAGCCGGACTAGCGGTTATTACAATGAGCAGTTCTTC.

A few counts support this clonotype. Here the CDR3 DNA reads TGCGCCAGCAGCTCCCTGACTAGATGGGAGACCCAGTACTTC. This gives the protein CASSSLTRWETQYF. The genes are TRBV5-1 and TRBJ2-5, with D tentatively TRBD2 (6 bases). CDR1 and CDR2 (germline): SGHRS, YFSETQ. V shed 3 bases and J shed 5 bases, with 14 bases lying between them. The CDR3 spans 14 residues. The whole variable domain, remainder taken from reference TRBV5-1 and TRBJ2-5, is KAGVTQTPRYLIKTRGQQVTLSCSPISGHRSVSWYQQTPGQGLQFLFEYFSETQRNKGNFPGRFSGRQFSNSRSEMNVSTLELGDSALYLCASSSLTRWETQYFGPGTRLLVL.

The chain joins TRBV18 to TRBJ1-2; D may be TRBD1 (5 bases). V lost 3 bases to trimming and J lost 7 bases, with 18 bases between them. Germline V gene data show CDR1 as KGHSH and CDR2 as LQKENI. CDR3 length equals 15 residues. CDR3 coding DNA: TGTGCCAGCTCACCCGGTTCTCAGGGCGCGGCTGGCTACACCTTC. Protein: CASSPGSQGAAGYTF.

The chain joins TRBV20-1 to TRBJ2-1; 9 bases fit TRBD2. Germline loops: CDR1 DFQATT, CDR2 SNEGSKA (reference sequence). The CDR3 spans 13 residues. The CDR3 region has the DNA TGCAGGGTAGCTAGCGGGGTGTACAATGAGCAGTTCTTC. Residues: CRVASGVYNEQFF.

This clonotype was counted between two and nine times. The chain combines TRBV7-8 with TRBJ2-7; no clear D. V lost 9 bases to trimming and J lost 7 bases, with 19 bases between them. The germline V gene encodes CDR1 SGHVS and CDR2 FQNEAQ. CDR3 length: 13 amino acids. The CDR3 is CASSRQASGEQYF. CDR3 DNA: TGTGCCAGTTCTCGGCAGGCTAGTGGAGAGCAGTACTTC.

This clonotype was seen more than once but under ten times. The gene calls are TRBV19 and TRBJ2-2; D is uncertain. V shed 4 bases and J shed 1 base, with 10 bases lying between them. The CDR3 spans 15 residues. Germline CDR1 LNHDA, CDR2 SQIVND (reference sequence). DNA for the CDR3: TGTGCCAGTAGTACGGCGACCTTGAACACCGGGGAGCTGTTTTTT. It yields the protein CASSTATLNTGELFF.

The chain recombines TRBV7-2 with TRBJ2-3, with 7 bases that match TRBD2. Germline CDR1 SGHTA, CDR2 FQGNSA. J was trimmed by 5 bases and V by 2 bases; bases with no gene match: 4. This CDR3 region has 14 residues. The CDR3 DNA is TGTGCCAGCAGCTTACCGGGAGGAGGAGATACGCAGTATTTT. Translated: CASSLPGGGDTQYF.

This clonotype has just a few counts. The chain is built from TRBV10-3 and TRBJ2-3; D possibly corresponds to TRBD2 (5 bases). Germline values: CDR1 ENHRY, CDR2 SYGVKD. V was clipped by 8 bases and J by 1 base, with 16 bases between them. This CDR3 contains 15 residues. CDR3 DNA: TGTGCCATCTCCCAGGCTAGCTTGGGCACAGATACGCAGTATTTT. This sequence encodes CAISQASLGTDTQYF.

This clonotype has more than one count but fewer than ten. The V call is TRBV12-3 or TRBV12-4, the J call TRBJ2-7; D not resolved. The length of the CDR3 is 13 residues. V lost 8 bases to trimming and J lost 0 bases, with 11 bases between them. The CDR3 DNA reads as TGTGCCAGCGGTCGATTGGGCTCCTACGAGCAGTACTTC. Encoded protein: CASGRLGSYEQYF.

The chain's CDR3 is CASSSRPTIQETQYF. The CDR3 coding sequence is TGTGCCAGCAGCTCACGCCCCACTATACAAGAGACCCAGTACTTC. The rearrangement links TRBV11-1 to TRBJ2-5; no reliable D call. This CDR3 region has 15 residues. The V and J ends lost 4 bases and 2 bases respectively, with 14 bases between them. Germline CDR1 SGHAT, CDR2 FQDESV (reference sequence).

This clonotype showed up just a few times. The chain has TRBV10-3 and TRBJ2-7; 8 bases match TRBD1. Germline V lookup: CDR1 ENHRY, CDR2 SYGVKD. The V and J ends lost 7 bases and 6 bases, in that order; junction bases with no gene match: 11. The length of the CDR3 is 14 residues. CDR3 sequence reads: CAINFGGQGGEQYF. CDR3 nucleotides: TGTGCCATCAACTTCGGAGGACAGGGCGGCGAGCAGTACTTC.

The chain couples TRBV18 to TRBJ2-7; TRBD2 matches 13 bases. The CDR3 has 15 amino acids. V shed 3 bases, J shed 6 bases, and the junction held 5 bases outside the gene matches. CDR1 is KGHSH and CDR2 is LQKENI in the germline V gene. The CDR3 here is CASSPGLAGEIEQYF. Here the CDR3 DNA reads TGTGCCAGCTCACCCGGACTAGCGGGAGAGATCGAGCAGTACTTC.

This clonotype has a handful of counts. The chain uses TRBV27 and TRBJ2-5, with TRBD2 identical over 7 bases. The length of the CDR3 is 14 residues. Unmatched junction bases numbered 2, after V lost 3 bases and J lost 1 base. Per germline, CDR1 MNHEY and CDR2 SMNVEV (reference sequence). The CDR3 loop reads CASSFAGVQETQYF. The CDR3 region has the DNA TGTGCCAGCAGTTTCGCGGGGGTCCAAGAGACCCAGTACTTC.

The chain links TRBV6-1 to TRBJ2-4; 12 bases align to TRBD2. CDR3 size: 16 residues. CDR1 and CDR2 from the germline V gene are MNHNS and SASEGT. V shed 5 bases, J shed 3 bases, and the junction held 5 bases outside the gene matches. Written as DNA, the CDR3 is TGTGCCAGCAGTCTAGCGGGAGGGCCGGTCAAAAACATTCAGTACTTC. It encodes CASSLAGGPVKNIQYF.

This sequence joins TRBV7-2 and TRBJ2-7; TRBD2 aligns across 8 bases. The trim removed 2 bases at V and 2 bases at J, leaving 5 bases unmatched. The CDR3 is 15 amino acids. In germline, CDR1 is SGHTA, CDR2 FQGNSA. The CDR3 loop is CASSLSLAVPYEQYF. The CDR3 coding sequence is TGTGCCAGCAGCTTATCACTAGCGGTTCCCTACGAGCAGTACTTC.

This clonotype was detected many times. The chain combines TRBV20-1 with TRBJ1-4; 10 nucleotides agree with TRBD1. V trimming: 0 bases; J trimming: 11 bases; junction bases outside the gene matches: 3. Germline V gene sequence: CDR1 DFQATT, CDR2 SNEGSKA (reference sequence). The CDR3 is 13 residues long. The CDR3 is CSARDLGQGKLFF. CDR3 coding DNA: TGCAGTGCTAGAGATTTGGGACAGGGGAAACTGTTTTTT.